A selection of T cell receptor beta chains follows, all from one sample in a study of T cell changes during pregnancy in multiple sclerosis. The assay was immunoSEQ multiplex PCR, and TCRdb's table has in-frame clones only and misses some. The sample lists under 80,000 clones, 85% to 95% occurring once. The sample in question was peripheral blood, obtained before pregnancy. Receptors were obtained from a female donor with multiple sclerosis, enrolled in a pregnancy study. CDR3s include the opening cysteine and the closing phenylalanine or tryptophan. The D gene is left open where the match is weak. Clone size is not always given. Where it is, it says once, few, many or a class for expanded clones.

CDR3aa	CDR3nt	d_gene	abundance	v_gene	j_gene
CASTPTGESSEQYF	TGTGCCAGCACCCCGACAGGGGAAAGTTCCGAGCAGTACTTC	TRBD1	medium-sized	TRBV6-1	TRBJ2-7
CASSRRERGGETQYF	TGTGCCAGCAGCCGGAGGGAAAGGGGAGGAGAGACCCAGTACTTC	NA	NA	TRBV11-2	TRBJ2-5
CASSPRDSYNEQFF	TGTGCCAGCAGCCCTCGGGACTCCTACAATGAGCAGTTCTTC	NA	NA	TRBV5-8	TRBJ2-1
CASSPNDSFDRTQYF	TGTGCCAGCAGTCCAAACGACAGTTTTGACAGGACCCAGTACTTC	NA	NA	TRBV28	TRBJ2-5
CASSEGGTGHRELFF	TGTGCCAGCAGTGAGGGCGGGACAGGGCACCGGGAGCTGTTTTTT	TRBD1	NA	TRBV2	TRBJ2-2
CASSLDRLSGRPRYEQYF	TGTGCCAGCAGCTTAGATCGACTTAGCGGGAGGCCGAGGTACGAGCAGTACTTC	TRBD2	NA	TRBV11-2	TRBJ2-7
CASSFRGPADTQYF	TGTGCCAGCAGCTTTAGGGGGCCGGCAGATACGCAGTATTTT	TRBD1	NA	TRBV5-4	TRBJ2-3
CASSPLAEAHEQYF	TGTGCCAGCTCACCACTAGCGGAGGCCCACGAGCAGTACTTC	NA	NA	TRBV18	TRBJ2-7
CASSFGDGQHIEFNQPQHF	TGTGCCAGCAGCTTTGGTGATGGACAGCATATAGAGTTCAATCAGCCCCAGCATTTT	NA	NA	TRBV11-3	TRBJ1-5
CASSEQDRGRRYEKLFF	TGTGCCAGCAGTGAACAGGACAGGGGGCGCCGGTATGAAAAACTGTTTTTT	TRBD1	NA	TRBV6-1	TRBJ1-4
CASSQKQPSYNSPLHF	TGTGCCAGCAGCCAGAAACAGCCCTCGTATAATTCACCCCTCCACTTT	NA	NA	TRBV4-2	TRBJ1-6
CASGLLRGSFSYNEQFF	TGTGCTAGTGGTTTATTAAGGGGAAGCTTCTCCTACAATGAGCAGTTCTTC	NA	NA	TRBV12-5	TRBJ2-1
CASSEGTGVPQHF	TGTGCCAGCAGTGAAGGGACAGGGGTCCCCCAGCATTTT	TRBD1	few	TRBV6-1	TRBJ1-5
CASSVDRGPLDEQYF	TGTGCCAGCAGTGTCGACAGGGGCCCTTTGGACGAGCAGTACTTC	TRBD1	NA	TRBV6-1	TRBJ2-7
CASSLGSGRITEQYF	TGTGCCAGCAGCTTAGGTAGCGGGAGAATAACCGAGCAGTACTTC	TRBD2	NA	TRBV7-9	TRBJ2-7
CASSPDSGEETQYF	TGTGCCAGCAGCCCCGATAGCGGAGAAGAGACCCAGTACTTC	NA	NA	TRBV11-2	TRBJ2-5
CASNELSTDTQYF	TGTGCCAGCAACGAGTTGAGCACAGATACGCAGTATTTT	NA	NA	TRBV9	TRBJ2-3
CASSRTANSNQPQHF	TGTGCCAGCAGCCGGACAGCAAATAGCAATCAGCCCCAGCATTTT	NA	few	TRBV6-5	TRBJ1-5
CASGLWTGGTEAFF	TGTGCTAGTGGTTTATGGACAGGGGGAACTGAAGCTTTCTTT	TRBD1	NA	TRBV12-5	TRBJ1-1
CASSPVRREGPYEQYF	TGTGCTAGCAGCCCGGTACGCCGGGAGGGCCCCTACGAGCAGTACTTC	TRBD2	NA	TRBV7-7	TRBJ2-7
CASSPLPGGEKSEQFF	TGTGCCAGCTCACCACTACCGGGAGGAGAAAAGAGTGAGCAGTTCTTC	TRBD2	few	TRBV18	TRBJ2-1
CASSEDRQNYEQYF	TGCGCCAGCAGTGAAGACCGACAAAACTACGAGCAGTACTTC	NA	NA	TRBV4-3	TRBJ2-7
CASSLQGSTGELFF	TGTGCCAGCAGCTTACAGGGTTCCACCGGGGAGCTGTTTTTT	NA	NA	TRBV7-9	TRBJ2-2
CASSQGTGGVTGELFF	TGTGCCAGCAGCCAAGGGACAGGGGGGGTCACCGGGGAGCTGTTTTTT	TRBD1	NA	TRBV14	TRBJ2-2
CASMDAGGPRETQYF	TGTGCCAGCATGGATGCGGGAGGGCCTAGGGAGACCCAGTACTTC	TRBD2	NA	TRBV11-3	TRBJ2-5
CASQDRGRTGELFF	TGTGCCAGTCAGGACAGGGGACGGACCGGGGAGCTGTTTTTT	TRBD1	NA	TRBV19	TRBJ2-2
CASSLARLPYEQYF	TGTGCCAGCAGTTTGGCCCGACTCCCCTACGAGCAGTACTTC	NA	NA	TRBV5-6	TRBJ2-7
CASSPLGAGTGELFF	TGTGCCAGCAGCCCGTTGGGGGCTGGGACCGGGGAGCTGTTTTTT	NA	NA	TRBV11-2	TRBJ2-2
CASSLARVYPNTEAFF	TGTGCCAGCAGCTTGGCCAGGGTTTACCCGAACACTGAAGCTTTCTTT	NA	NA	TRBV5-5	TRBJ1-1
CASQMEGTWFYEQYF	TGTGCCAGTCAAATGGAGGGAACCTGGTTCTACGAGCAGTACTTC	NA	NA	TRBV19	TRBJ2-7
CGTSGFLYEQYF	TGTGGGACTAGCGGATTTCTTTACGAGCAGTACTTC	TRBD2	NA	TRBV28	TRBJ2-7
CASSLYLAGVEEQYF	TGTGCCAGCAGCTTATACCTAGCGGGAGTCGAAGAGCAGTACTTC	TRBD2	NA	TRBV11-2	TRBJ2-7
CASAPPPGRGFSGELFF	TGTGCTAGTGCCCCTCCCCCCGGGAGAGGATTTTCCGGGGAGCTGTTTTTT	NA	NA	TRBV12-5	TRBJ2-2
CASKLNNEQFF	TGTGCCAGTAAGCTGAACAATGAGCAGTTCTTC	NA	NA	TRBV19	TRBJ2-1
CASSYSSQGEHGYTF	TGTGCCAGCAGTTACTCGAGCCAGGGGGAGCATGGCTACACCTTC	TRBD1	few	TRBV6-5	TRBJ1-2
CAIRGPLGGLTGANVLTF	TGTGCCATCAGAGGGCCCCTGGGAGGGCTTACTGGGGCCAACGTCCTGACTTTC	TRBD2	NA	TRBV10-3	TRBJ2-6
CASSFPPDRVHEQYF	TGTGCCAGCAGTTTCCCCCCGGACAGGGTACACGAGCAGTACTTC	TRBD1	NA	TRBV28	TRBJ2-7
CAISSGTSGHYEQYF	TGTGCCATTTCCTCTGGGACTAGCGGACACTACGAGCAGTACTTC	TRBD2	NA	TRBV10-3	TRBJ2-7
CASQSGTSGRSSTDTQYF	TGTGCCAGCCAATCCGGGACTAGCGGGAGGTCTAGCACAGATACGCAGTATTTT	TRBD2	once	TRBV7-9	TRBJ2-3
CAIKGTGKNEQYF	TGTGCCATCAAGGGGACAGGGAAAAACGAGCAGTACTTC	TRBD1	NA	TRBV10-3	TRBJ2-7
CASSSQGNPTDTQYF	TGTGCCAGCAGCTCACAGGGGAACCCCACAGATACGCAGTATTTT	TRBD1	NA	TRBV11-2	TRBJ2-3
CASRQRAGANREQYF	TGTGCCAGCAGACAACGGGCAGGGGCCAATCGGGAGCAGTACTTC	NA	NA	TRBV27	TRBJ2-7
CASSVEASGFGGQFF	TGTGCCAGCAGCGTAGAGGCTAGCGGCTTCGGGGGACAGTTCTTC	TRBD2	NA	TRBV9	TRBJ2-1
CAWSAAGGNTIYF	TGTGCCTGGAGTGCTGCAGGTGGAAACACCATATATTTT	NA	NA	TRBV30	TRBJ1-3
CASSLLNIGAGGSEAFF	TGTGCCAGCAGTTTATTAAATATAGGTGCAGGGGGCTCTGAAGCTTTCTTT	TRBD1	NA	TRBV28	TRBJ1-1
CASSQYFAASNSGNTIYF	TGTGCCAGCAGCCAATATTTCGCAGCGTCAAACTCTGGAAACACCATATATTTT	NA	NA	TRBV14	TRBJ1-3
CASSFSSGRASVGGTDTQYF	TGTGCCAGTAGTTTTTCTAGCGGGAGGGCCTCGGTCGGTGGCACAGATACGCAGTATTTT	TRBD2	NA	TRBV19	TRBJ2-3
CASSFKGGGSSDTQYF	TGTGCCAGCAGCTTTAAGGGGGGGGGCTCGTCAGATACGCAGTATTTT	NA	once	TRBV11-1	TRBJ2-3
CASSPRGGSGNTIYF	TGTGCCAGCAGCCCACGGGGAGGGTCGGGAAACACCATATATTTT	NA	NA	TRBV7-3	TRBJ1-3
CASRGGQGAANTEAFF	TGTGCCAGTAGGGGAGGACAGGGGGCGGCGAACACTGAAGCTTTCTTT	TRBD1	NA	TRBV19	TRBJ1-1
CASSPRKGEANEKLFF	TGTGCCAGCAGCCCCCGGAAGGGAGAGGCTAATGAAAAACTGTTTTTT	NA	NA	TRBV9	TRBJ1-4
CASSPGVAPNYGYTF	TGTGCCAGCAGCCCCGGAGTCGCTCCTAACTATGGCTACACCTTC	NA	NA	TRBV7-9	TRBJ1-2
CASSLAGVGETQYF	TGTGCCAGCAGTTTAGCGGGGGTGGGAGAGACCCAGTACTTC	TRBD2	NA	TRBV25-1	TRBJ2-5
CASSRQVGRPEAFF	TGTGCCAGTAGTAGGCAGGTGGGGCGACCTGAAGCTTTCTTT	NA	NA	TRBV19	TRBJ1-1